The present entry profiles one T cell receptor (beta chain) with its context. The CDR3 length is 15 residues. The V end was cut by 2 bases, the J end by 7 bases, with 15 bases between. The germline V gene encodes CDR1 SNHLY and CDR2 FYNNEI. The PCR ran on 60 Vbeta and 13 Jbeta primers. Sequencing used immunoSEQ multiplex PCR; TCRdb keeps in-frame clones, though not all of them. The repertoire holds fewer than 150,000 clones, with around 81% as singletons. These data come from a study of cytomegalovirus exposure and HLA in healthy donors. The sequence derives from a man in his forties in good health and CMV-seropositive. V gene TRBV2 combines with J gene TRBJ1-5, with D maybe TRBD1 (6 bases). Sequenced input: PBMCs. The CDR3 loop is CASSERQTGLQPQHF. The CDR3 DNA reads as TGTGCCAGCAGTGAACGGCAGACAGGATTGCAGCCCCAGCATTTT.